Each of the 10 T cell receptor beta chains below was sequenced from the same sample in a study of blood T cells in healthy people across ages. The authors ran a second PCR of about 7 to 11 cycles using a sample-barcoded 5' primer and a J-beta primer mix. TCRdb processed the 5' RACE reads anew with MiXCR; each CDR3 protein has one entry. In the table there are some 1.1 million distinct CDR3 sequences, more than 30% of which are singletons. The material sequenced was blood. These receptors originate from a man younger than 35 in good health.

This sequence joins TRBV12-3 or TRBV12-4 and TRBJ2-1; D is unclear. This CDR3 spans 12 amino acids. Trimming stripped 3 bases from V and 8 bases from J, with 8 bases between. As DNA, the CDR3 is TGTGCCAGCAGTTTGGTAGCAGATGAGCAGTTCTTC. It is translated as CASSLVADEQFF.

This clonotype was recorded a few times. CDR3 protein: CASSQGPDSSYGYTF. The DNA for the CDR3 is TGTGCCAGCAGCCAAGGCCCCGACAGTTCCTATGGCTACACCTTC. The chain recombines TRBV4-2 with TRBJ1-2; weak D call: TRBD1 (5 bases). Germline CDR1 is LGHNA and CDR2 is YNFKEQ. Trimming took off 1 base at V and 4 bases at J, with 13 bases between the two ends. This CDR3 is built from 15 residues.

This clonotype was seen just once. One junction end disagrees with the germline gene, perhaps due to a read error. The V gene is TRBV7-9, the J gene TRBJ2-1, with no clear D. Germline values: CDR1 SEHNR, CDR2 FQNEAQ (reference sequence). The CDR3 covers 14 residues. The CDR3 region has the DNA TGTGCCAGCAGCTTAGTAGCCAGCTACAGTGAGCAGTTCTTC. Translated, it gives CASSLVASYSEQFF. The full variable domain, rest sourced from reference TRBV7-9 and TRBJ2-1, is DTGVSQNPRHKITKRGQNVTFRCDPISEHNRLYWYRQTLGQGPEFLTYFQNEAQLEKSRLLSDRFSAERPKGSFSTLEIQRTEQGDSAMYLCASSLVASYSEQFFGPGTRLTVL.

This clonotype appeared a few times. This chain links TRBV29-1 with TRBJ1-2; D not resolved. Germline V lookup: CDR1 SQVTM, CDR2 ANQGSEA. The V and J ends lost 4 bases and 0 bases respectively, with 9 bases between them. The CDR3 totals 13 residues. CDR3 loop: CSVVGGTNYGYTF. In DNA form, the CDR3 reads TGCAGCGTTGTTGGCGGGACTAACTATGGCTACACCTTC. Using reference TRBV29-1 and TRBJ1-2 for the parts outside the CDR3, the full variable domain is SAVISQKPSRDICQRGTSLTIQCQVDSQVTMMFWYRQQPGQSLTLIATANQGSEATYESGFVIDKFPISRPNLTFSTLTVSNMSPEDSSIYLCSVVGGTNYGYTFGSGTRLTVV.

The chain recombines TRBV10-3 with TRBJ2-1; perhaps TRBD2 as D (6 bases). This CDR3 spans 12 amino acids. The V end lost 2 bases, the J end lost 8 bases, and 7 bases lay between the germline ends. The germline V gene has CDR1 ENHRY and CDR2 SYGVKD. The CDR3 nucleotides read TGTGCCATCAGTGAGCCGGGGGATGAGCAGTTCTTC. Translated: CAISEPGDEQFF.

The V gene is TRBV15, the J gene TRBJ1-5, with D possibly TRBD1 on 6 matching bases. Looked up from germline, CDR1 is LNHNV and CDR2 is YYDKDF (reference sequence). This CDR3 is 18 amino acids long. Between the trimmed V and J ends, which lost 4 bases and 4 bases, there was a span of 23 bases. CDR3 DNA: TGTGCCACCAGCAAATCCTCTGGGGGCCCAAGGGGTAATCAGCCCCAGCATTTT. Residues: CATSKSSGGPRGNQPQHF.

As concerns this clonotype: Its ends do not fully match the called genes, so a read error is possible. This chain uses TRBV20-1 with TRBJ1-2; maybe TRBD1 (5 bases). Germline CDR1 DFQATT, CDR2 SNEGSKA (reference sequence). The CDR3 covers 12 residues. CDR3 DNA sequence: TGCAGCGCTACAATAGGGGACTATGGCTACACCTTC. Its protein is CSATIGDYGYTF.

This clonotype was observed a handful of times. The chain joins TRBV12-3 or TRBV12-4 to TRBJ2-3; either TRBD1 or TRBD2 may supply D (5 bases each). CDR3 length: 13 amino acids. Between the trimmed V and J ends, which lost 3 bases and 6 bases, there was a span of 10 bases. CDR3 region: CASSLGEWDTQYF. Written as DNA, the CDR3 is TGTGCCAGCAGTTTGGGGGAATGGGATACGCAGTATTTT.

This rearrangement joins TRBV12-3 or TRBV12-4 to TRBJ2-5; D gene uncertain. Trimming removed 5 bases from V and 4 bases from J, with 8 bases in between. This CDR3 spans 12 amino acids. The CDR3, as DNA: TGTGCCAGCAGTCGGACGATAGAGACCCAGTACTTC. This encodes CASSRTIETQYF.

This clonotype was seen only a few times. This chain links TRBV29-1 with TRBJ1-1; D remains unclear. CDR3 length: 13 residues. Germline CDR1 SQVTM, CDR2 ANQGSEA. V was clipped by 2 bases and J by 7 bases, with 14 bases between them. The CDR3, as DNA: TGCAGCGTTGAAATTTCGATGGTTGGTGAAGCTTTCTTT. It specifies CSVEISMVGEAFF.